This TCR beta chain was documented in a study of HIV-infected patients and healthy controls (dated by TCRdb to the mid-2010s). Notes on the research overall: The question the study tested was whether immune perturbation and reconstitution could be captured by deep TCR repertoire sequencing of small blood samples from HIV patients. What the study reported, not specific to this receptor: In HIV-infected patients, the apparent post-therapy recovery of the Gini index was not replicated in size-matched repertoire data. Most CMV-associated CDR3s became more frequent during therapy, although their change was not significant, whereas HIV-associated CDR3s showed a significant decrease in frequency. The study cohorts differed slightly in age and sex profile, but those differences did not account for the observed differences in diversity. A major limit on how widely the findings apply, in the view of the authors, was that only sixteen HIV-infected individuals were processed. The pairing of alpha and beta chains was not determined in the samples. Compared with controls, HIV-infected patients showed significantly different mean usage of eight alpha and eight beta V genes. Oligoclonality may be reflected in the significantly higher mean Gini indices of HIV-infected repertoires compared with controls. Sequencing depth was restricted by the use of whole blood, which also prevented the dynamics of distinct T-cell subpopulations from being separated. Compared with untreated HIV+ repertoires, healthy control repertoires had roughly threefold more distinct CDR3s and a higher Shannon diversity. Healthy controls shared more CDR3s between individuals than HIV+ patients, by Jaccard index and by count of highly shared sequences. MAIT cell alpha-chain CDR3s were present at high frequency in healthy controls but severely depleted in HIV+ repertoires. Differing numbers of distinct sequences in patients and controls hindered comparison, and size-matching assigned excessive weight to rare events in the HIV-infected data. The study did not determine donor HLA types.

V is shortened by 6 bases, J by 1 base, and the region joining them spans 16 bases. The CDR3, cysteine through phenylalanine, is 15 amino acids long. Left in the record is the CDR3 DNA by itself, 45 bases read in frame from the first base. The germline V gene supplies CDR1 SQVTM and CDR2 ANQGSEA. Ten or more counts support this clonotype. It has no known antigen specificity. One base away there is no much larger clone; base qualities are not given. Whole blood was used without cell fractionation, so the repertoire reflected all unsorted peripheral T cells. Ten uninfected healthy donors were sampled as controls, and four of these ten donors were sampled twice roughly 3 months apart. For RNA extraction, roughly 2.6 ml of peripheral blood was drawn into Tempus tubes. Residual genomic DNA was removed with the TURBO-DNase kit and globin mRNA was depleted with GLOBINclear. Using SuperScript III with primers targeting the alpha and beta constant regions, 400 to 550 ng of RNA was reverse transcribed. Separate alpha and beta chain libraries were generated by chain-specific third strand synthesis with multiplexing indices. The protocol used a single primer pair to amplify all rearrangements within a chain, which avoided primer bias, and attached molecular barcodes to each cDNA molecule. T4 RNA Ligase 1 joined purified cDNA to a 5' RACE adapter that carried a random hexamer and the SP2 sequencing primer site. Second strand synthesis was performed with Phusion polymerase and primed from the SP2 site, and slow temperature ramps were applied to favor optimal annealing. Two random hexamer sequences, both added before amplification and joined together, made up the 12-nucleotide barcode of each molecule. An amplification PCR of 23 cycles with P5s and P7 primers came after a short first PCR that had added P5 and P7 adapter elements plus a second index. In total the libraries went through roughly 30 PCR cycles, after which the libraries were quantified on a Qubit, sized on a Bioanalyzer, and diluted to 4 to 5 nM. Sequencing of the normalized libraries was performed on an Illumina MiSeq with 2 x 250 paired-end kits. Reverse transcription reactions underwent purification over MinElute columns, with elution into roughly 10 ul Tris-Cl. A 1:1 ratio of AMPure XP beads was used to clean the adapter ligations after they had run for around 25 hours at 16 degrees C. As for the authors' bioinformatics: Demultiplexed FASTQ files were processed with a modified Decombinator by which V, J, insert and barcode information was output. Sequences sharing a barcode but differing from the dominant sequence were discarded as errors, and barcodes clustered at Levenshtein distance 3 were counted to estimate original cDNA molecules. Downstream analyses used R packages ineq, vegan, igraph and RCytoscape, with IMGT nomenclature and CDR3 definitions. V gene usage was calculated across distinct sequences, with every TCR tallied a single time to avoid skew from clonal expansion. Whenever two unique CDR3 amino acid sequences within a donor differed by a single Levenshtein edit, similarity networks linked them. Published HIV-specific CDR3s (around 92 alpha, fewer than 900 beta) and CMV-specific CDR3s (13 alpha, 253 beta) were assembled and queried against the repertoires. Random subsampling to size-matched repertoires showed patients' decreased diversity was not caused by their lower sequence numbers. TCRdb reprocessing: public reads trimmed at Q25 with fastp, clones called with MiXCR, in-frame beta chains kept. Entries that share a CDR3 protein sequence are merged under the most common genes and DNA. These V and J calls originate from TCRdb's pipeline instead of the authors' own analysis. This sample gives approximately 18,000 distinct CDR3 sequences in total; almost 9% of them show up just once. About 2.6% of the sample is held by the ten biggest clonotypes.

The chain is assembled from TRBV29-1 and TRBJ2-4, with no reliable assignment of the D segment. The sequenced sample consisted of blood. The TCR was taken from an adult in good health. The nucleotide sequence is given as TGCAGCGTAGCTACCGGGTACACGGCCAAAAACATTCAGTACTTC. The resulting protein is CSVATGYTAKNIQYF.